This is a list of T cell receptor beta chains from one sample in a study of blood T cells in healthy people across ages. TCRdb reanalysed the 5' RACE reads using MiXCR and keeps one entry per CDR3 protein. The data show about 570,000 distinct CDR3 sequences, with approximately 30% seen just once and about 18% held by the top ten. Sequencing was carried out using blood. The receptors shown here come from a woman aged 70-85 years in good health. Each CDR3 is given with its conserved first and last residue. D genes are given only for firm matches. The listing skips clone size in some rows; elsewhere it reads once, few, many or a size class.

d_call j_call v_call clone_size cdr3_nt cdr3_aa
TRBD2 TRBJ2-6 TRBV6-5 few TGTGCCGGCAGTTACACTGGGGGGGACTTCAGCTCTGGGGCCAACGTCCTGACTTTC CAGSYTGGDFSSGANVLTF
TRBD1 TRBJ2-2 TRBV4-3 NA TGCGCCAGCAGCCAAAATAATCCCCGGGACAGGGGGCGAGACACCGGGGAGCTGTTTTTT CASSQNNPRDRGRDTGELFF
NA TRBJ2-3 TRBV5-1 NA TGCGCCAGCAGCTCCGGGGACAACACAGATACGCAGTATTTT CASSSGDNTDTQYF
NA TRBJ1-1 TRBV20-1 few TGCAGTGCTAGAGATTTGCGGACGAACACTGAAGCTTTCTTT CSARDLRTNTEAFF
TRBD1 TRBJ1-1 TRBV27 NA TGTGCCAGCAGTCCCGGGACAGGGTTTTCGAACACTGAAGCTTTCTTT CASSPGTGFSNTEAFF
NA TRBJ2-1 TRBV20-1 NA TGCAGTGCTAGAGAGGGCCTGGCGGGGCCCATTTTCTTC CSAREGLAGPIFF
NA TRBJ2-2 TRBV7-2 few TGTGCCAGCAGCTTTACATCTGGTGGGCCCACCGGGGAGCTGTTTTTT CASSFTSGGPTGELFF
TRBD1 TRBJ2-5 TRBV5-1 few TGCGCCAGCAGCATATCCGGGACAGGGGAGCAAGAGACCCAGCACTTC CASSISGTGEQETQHF
NA TRBJ1-2 TRBV6-2/TRBV6-3 NA TGTGCCAGCAGAGAGACTTTACCTCATGGCTACACCTTC CASRETLPHGYTF
NA TRBJ2-5 TRBV19 NA TGTGCCAGTAGTAACGGACGGCGGCAGACCCAGTACTTC CASSNGRRQTQYF
NA TRBJ1-2 TRBV18 NA TGTGCCAGCTCACCAGGGCCAAGCTCATACTATGGCTACACCTTC CASSPGPSSYYGYTF
TRBD1 TRBJ1-2 TRBV7-2 few TGTGCCAGCAGCCAAGGACAGGCTGGAGGCTACACCTTC CASSQGQAGGYTF
TRBD2 TRBJ2-5 TRBV9 NA TGTGCCAGCACCTCGCAACCGGGAGGAGAGACCCAGTACTTC CASTSQPGGETQYF
TRBD2 TRBJ2-1 TRBV20-1 once TGCAGTGCTAGGCCACAGGAGGTGGCGGGGGTTTTCTTC CSARPQEVAGVFF
TRBD1 TRBJ2-7 TRBV6-6 NA TGTGCCAGCAGTTATCCGGGACAGGGGTCGTACGAGCAGTACTTC CASSYPGQGSYEQYF
NA TRBJ2-5 TRBV20-1 NA TGCAGTGCTCTTGACAGGAGGAAGACCCAGTACTTC CSALDRRKTQYF
NA TRBJ1-5 TRBV5-1 NA TGCGCCAGCAGCGCGGGGGATAGCAATCAGCCCCAGCATTTT CASSAGDSNQPQHF
TRBD1 TRBJ2-7 TRBV6-5 many TGTGCCAGCAGTTCGGACAGGTACGAGCAGTACTTC CASSSDRYEQYF
TRBD1 TRBJ1-1 TRBV20-1 few TGCAGTGGGGCGGGACAGGGGGGTACTGAAGCTTTCTTT CSGAGQGGTEAFF
NA TRBJ1-2 TRBV3-1 many TGTGCCAGCAGCCAAGATAACTATGGCTACACCTTC CASSQDNYGYTF
NA TRBJ1-2 TRBV20-1 NA TGCAGTGCTATGGGGGGGGGCTCGAGGTATGGCTACACCTTC CSAMGGGSRYGYTF
NA TRBJ2-7 TRBV6-2/TRBV6-3 many TGTGCCAGCAGTTACTCCTTTACAGATCCTTCCTCCTACGAGCAGTACTTC CASSYSFTDPSSYEQYF
NA TRBJ1-2 TRBV2 few TGTGCCAGCAGTGAGTGGCCGCGTAGTAACTATGGCTACACCTTC CASSEWPRSNYGYTF